The 13 T cell receptor beta chains below were found in one sample sequenced in a study of blood T cell repertoires in COVID-19. Data came from immunoSEQ multiplex PCR; TCRdb stores just in-frame clones and leaves some out. This table has 180,000 or so clones, around 79% appearing once. Source material: PBMCs or T cells enriched from blood (not recorded which). These receptors all come from a middle-aged man who had recovered from COVID-19.

V usage is TRBV24-1 and J usage is TRBJ2-1; 10 bases are a match to TRBD2. V lost 4 bases to trimming and J lost 3 bases; unmatched junction nucleotides: 2. The CDR3 consists of 15 residues. Germline-derived CDR1 and CDR2 are KGHDR and SFDVKD. The CDR3 loop is CATSDRTSGYNEQFF. The CDR3 DNA follows: TGTGCCACCAGTGACCGGACTAGCGGCTACAATGAGCAGTTCTTC.

The chain couples TRBV18 to TRBJ1-1; D call uncertain. V lost 3 bases to trimming and J lost 1 base, with 9 bases between them. The CDR3 loop spans 14 amino acids. The germline CDR1 and CDR2 sequences are KGHSH and LQKENI. CDR3 bases: TGTGCCAGCTCACCCGACACTTCGAACACTGAAGCTTTCTTT. This sequence encodes CASSPDTSNTEAFF.

The rearrangement joins TRBV5-4 to TRBJ1-2, with D perhaps matching TRBD1 (6 bases). Trimming stripped 4 bases from V and 2 bases from J, with 15 bases between. CDR3 length equals 15 residues. The V gene's germline CDR1 is SGHNT and CDR2 YYREEE (reference sequence). CDR3 nucleotides: TGTGCCAGCAGCCCCAAACTAGGACAGAACTATGGCTACACCTTC. Translation gives CASSPKLGQNYGYTF. The full variable domain, with the rest looked up from reference TRBV5-4 and TRBJ1-2, is ETGVTQSPTHLIKTRGQQVTLRCSSQSGHNTVSWYQQALGQGPQFIFQYYREEENGRGNFPPRFSGLQFPNYSSELNVNALELDDSALYLCASSPKLGQNYGYTFGSGTRLTVV.

V gene TRBV6-5 combines with J gene TRBJ2-7; 9 bases are a match to TRBD1. There are 14 residues in the CDR3. Trimming at V came to 4 bases and at J to 2 bases, leaving 3 bases not matched to a gene. Per the germline V gene, CDR1 is MNHEY and CDR2 is SVGAGI. The CDR3 loop reads CASSSRQGAYEQYF. The CDR3 bases are TGTGCCAGCAGTTCCCGACAGGGGGCCTACGAGCAGTACTTC.

This clone was seen a handful of times. The chain employs TRBV12-3 or TRBV12-4 and TRBJ1-5, with D unclear. The V end lost 5 bases, the J end lost 3 bases, and 8 bases lay between the germline ends. The CDR3 extends over 13 amino acids. The CDR3 region is CASSHGHNQPQHF. CDR3 nucleotides: TGTGCCAGCAGTCATGGCCACAATCAGCCCCAGCATTTT.

The chain is built from TRBV5-4 and TRBJ2-1, with 9 bases aligning to TRBD2. Germline assignment: CDR1 SGHNT and CDR2 YYREEE (reference sequence). The ends lost 9 bases at V and 2 bases at J; junction bases unmatched: 9. CDR3 length: 15 residues. The CDR3 sequence is CAMGWGGRAYNEQFF. In DNA form, the CDR3 reads TGTGCCATGGGATGGGGCGGGAGGGCCTACAATGAGCAGTTCTTC.

This clone was detected once. This chain links TRBV7-9 with TRBJ1-4; D call uncertain. V dropped 3 bases and J dropped 2 bases, with 7 bases sitting between them. There are 14 residues in the CDR3. The V gene's germline CDR1 is SEHNR and CDR2 FQNEAQ (reference sequence). CDR3 protein: CASSFFATNEKLFF. Here the CDR3 DNA reads TGTGCCAGCAGCTTTTTCGCGACTAATGAAAAACTGTTTTTT.

The gene calls are TRBV24-1 and TRBJ1-5; maybe TRBD1 (6 bases). V lost 5 bases and J lost 2, with 9 bases in between. Germline CDR1 and CDR2: KGHDR and SFDVKD. This CDR3 has 14 amino acids. Written as DNA, the CDR3 is TGTGCCACCAGTGTAGGGGGGGGCAATCAGCCCCAGCATTTT. Its translation: CATSVGGGNQPQHF.

There are a few counts of this clone. The chain links TRBV12-3 or TRBV12-4 to TRBJ1-4; 9 bases agree with TRBD1. This CDR3 contains 13 residues. V lost 6 bases and J lost 8; bases outside the gene matches: 4. This CDR3 is CASRQGANEKLFF. CDR3 DNA sequence: TGTGCCAGCAGACAGGGGGCAAACGAAAAACTGTTTTTT.

The chain joins TRBV5-4 to TRBJ2-2, with TRBD1 matching over 8 bases. The CDR3 runs 15 residues. Germline CDR1 reads SGHNT; CDR2 reads YYREEE (reference sequence). The V and J ends lost 3 bases and 6 bases, in that order; junction bases with no gene match: 7. DNA for the CDR3: TGTGCCAGCAGCTCAGGGGGCGTAAAGGCCGGGGAGCTGTTTTTT. It yields the protein CASSSGGVKAGELFF. Variable domain in full (rest from reference TRBV5-4 and TRBJ2-2): ETGVTQSPTHLIKTRGQQVTLRCSSQSGHNTVSWYQQALGQGPQFIFQYYREEENGRGNFPPRFSGLQFPNYSSELNVNALELDDSALYLCASSSGGVKAGELFFGEGSRLTVL.

This chain uses TRBV11-2 with TRBJ1-2; D not certain. Trimming took off 5 bases at V and 1 base at J, with 11 bases between the two ends. This CDR3 is built from 14 residues. From germline, CDR1 is SGHAT and CDR2 FQNNGV. CDR3 sequence: CASSPDQVNYGYTF. CDR3 nucleotide sequence: TGTGCCAGCAGCCCCGACCAGGTTAACTATGGCTACACCTTC.

This chain uses TRBV6-2 or TRBV6-3 with TRBJ2-3; D unresolved. This CDR3 has 14 residues. Germline CDR1 reads MNHEY; CDR2 reads SVGEGT. Trimming shortened V by 2 bases and J by 2 bases, and 8 bases separated the two germline ends. The CDR3 sequence is CASSYLGYTDTQYF. The CDR3 nucleotides are TGTGCCAGCAGTTACCTCGGGTACACAGATACGCAGTATTTT.

The V and J genes are TRBV6-5 and TRBJ1-6; D remains unclear. Trimming took 6 bases from V and 0 from J, leaving 9 bases between them. CDR1 and CDR2 from the germline V gene are MNHEY and SVGAGI. This CDR3 has 15 amino acids. CDR3 nucleotides: TGTGCCAGCAGACCTATCGACTCCTATAATTCACCCCTCCACTTT. Its protein product is CASRPIDSYNSPLHF.